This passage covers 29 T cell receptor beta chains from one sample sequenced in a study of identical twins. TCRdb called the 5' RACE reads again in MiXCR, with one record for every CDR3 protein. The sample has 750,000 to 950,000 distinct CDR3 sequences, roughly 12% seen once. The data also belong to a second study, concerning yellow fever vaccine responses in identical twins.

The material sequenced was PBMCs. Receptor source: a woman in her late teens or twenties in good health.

CDR3 residues: CASSPTGQTPSTDTQYF. The CDR3 nucleotides are TGTGCCAGCAGCCCTACGGGACAGACCCCCTCCACAGATACGCAGTATTTT. The V call is TRBV28, the J call TRBJ2-3; 7 bases fit TRBD1. This CDR3 has 17 residues. The germline V gene encodes CDR1 MDHEN and CDR2 SYDVKM. V was clipped by 6 bases and J by 2 bases; unmatched bases: 14.

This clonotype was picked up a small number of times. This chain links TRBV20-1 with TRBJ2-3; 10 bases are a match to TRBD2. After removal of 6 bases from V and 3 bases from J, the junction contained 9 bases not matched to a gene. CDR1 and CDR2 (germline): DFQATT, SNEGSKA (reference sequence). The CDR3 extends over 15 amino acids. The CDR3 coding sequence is TGCAGTGCGACCCAGCGGGAGGGGAGGACAGATACGCAGTATTTT. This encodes CSATQREGRTDTQYF.

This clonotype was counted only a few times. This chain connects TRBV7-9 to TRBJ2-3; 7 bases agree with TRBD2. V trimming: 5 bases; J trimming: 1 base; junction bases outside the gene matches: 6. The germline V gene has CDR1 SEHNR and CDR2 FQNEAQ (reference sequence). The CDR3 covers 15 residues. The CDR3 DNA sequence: TGTGCCAGCAGCACCGGGAGGTTGGGCACAGATACGCAGTATTTT. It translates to CASSTGRLGTDTQYF.

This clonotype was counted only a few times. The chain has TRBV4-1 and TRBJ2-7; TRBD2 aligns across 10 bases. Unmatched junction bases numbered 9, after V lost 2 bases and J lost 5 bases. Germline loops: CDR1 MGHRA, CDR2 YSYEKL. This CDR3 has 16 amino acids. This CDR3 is CASSQSVALAGDEQYF. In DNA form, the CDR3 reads TGCGCCAGCAGCCAAAGTGTAGCGCTAGCGGGAGACGAGCAGTACTTC.

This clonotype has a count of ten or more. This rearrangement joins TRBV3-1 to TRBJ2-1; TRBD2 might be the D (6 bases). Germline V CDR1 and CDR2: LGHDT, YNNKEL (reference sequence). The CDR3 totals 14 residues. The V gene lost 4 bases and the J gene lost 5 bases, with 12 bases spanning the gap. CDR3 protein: CASSLRGGHNEQFF. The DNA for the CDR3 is TGTGCCAGCAGCCTACGGGGAGGTCACAATGAGCAGTTCTTC.

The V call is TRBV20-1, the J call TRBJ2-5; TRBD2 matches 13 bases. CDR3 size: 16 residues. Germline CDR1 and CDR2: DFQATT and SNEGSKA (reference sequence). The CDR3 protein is CRLVGTSGETQETQYF. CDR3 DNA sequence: TGCAGGCTAGTCGGGACTAGCGGGGAGACCCAAGAGACCCAGTACTTC.

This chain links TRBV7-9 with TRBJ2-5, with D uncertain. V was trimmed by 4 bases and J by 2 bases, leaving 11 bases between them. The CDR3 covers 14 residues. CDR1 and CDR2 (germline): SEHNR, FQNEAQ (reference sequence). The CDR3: CASSSTTVQETQYF. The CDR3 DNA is TGTGCCAGCAGCTCGACGACCGTGCAAGAGACCCAGTACTTC.

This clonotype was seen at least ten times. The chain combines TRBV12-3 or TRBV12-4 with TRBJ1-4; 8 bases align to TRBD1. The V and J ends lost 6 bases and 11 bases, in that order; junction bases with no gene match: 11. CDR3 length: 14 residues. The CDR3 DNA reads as TGTGCCAGCAGCTCGACCAAGACAGGGGAGAAACTGTTTTTT. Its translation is CASSSTKTGEKLFF.

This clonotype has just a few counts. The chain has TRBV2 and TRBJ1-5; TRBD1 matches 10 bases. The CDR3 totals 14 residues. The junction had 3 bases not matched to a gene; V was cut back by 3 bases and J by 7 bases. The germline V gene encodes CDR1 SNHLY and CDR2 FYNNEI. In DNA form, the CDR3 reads TGTGCCAGCAGTGAGGACAGGGGGGGACAGCCCCAGCATTTT. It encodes CASSEDRGGQPQHF.

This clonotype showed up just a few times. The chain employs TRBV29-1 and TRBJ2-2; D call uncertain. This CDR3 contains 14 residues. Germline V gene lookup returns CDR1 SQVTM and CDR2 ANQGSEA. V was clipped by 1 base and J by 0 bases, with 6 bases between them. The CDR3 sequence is CSVEGHPNTGELFF. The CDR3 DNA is TGCAGCGTTGAAGGGCACCCGAACACCGGGGAGCTGTTTTTT.

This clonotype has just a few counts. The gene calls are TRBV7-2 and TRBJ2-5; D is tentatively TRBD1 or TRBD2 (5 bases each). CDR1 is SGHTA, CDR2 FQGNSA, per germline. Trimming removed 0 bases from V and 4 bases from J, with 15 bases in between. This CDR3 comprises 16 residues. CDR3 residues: CASSLASGTTGETQYF. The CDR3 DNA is TGTGCCAGCAGCTTAGCGTCCGGGACCACAGGAGAGACCCAGTACTTC.

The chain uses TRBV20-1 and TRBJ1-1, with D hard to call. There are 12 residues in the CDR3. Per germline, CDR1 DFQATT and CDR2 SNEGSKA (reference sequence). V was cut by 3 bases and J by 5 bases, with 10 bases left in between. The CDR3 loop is CSASLLGTEAFF. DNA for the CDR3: TGCAGTGCTAGCCTCCTTGGTACTGAAGCTTTCTTT.

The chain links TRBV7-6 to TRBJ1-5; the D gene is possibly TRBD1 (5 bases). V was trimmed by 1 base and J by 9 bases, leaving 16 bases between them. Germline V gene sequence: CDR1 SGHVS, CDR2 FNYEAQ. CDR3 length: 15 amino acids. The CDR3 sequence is CASSLVAGSRGPQHF. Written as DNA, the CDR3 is TGTGCCAGCAGCTTAGTAGCAGGGTCGAGAGGGCCCCAGCATTTT.

CDR3 DNA: TGCAGTGCTGGCCCGGCTAGCGGGGGGGCGAATGAGCAGTTCTTC. Translation gives CSAGPASGGANEQFF. The V call is TRBV20-1, the J call TRBJ2-1; TRBD2 aligns across 12 bases. J lost 7 bases, V lost 5 bases, and 9 bases had no gene match. CDR1 is DFQATT, CDR2 SNEGSKA, per germline (reference sequence). The CDR3 extends over 15 amino acids.

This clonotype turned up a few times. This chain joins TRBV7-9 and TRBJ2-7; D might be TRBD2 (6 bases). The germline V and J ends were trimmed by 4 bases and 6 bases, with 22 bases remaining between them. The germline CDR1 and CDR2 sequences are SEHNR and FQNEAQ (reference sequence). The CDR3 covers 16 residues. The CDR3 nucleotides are TGTGCCAGCAGCTCCGCCGAACGACTAGTTGCAGGCGAGCAGTACTTC. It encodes CASSSAERLVAGEQYF. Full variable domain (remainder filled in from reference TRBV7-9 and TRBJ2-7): DTGVSQNPRHKITKRGQNVTFRCDPISEHNRLYWYRQTLGQGPEFLTYFQNEAQLEKSRLLSDRFSAERPKGSFSTLEIQRTEQGDSAMYLCASSSAERLVAGEQYFGPGTRLTVT.

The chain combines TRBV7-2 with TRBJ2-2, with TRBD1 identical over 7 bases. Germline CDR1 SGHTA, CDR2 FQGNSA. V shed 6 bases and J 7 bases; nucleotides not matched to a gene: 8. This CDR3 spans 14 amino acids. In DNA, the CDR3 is TGTGCCAGCAGGACCGGGACAGAGGGCGGGGAGCTGTTTTTT. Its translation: CASRTGTEGGELFF.

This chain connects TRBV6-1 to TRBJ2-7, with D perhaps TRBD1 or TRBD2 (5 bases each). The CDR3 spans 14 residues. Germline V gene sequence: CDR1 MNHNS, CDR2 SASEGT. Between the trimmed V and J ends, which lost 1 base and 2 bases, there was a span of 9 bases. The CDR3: CASSEGWGPYEQYF. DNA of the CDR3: TGTGCCAGCAGTGAAGGGTGGGGACCCTACGAGCAGTACTTC.

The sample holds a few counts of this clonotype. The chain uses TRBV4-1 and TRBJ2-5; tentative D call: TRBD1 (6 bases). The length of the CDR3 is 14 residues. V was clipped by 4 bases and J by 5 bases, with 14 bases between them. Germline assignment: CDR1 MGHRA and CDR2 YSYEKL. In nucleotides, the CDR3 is TGCGCCAGCAGCCCCCAGGGGTGGGGGGAGACCCAGTACTTC. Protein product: CASSPQGWGETQYF.

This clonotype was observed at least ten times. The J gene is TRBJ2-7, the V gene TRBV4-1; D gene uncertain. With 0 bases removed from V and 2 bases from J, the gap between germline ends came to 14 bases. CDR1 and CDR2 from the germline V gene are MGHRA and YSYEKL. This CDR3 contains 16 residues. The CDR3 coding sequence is TGCGCCAGCAGCCAAGATGACGGTTCATCTACCTACGAGCAGTACTTC. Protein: CASSQDDGSSTYEQYF.

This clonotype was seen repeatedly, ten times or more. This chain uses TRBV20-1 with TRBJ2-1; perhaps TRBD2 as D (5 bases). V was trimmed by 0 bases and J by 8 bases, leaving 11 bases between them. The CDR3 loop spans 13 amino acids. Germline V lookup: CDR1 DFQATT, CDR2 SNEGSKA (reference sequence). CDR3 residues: CSAREKERDEQFF. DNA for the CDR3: TGCAGTGCTAGAGAAAAGGAGAGGGATGAGCAGTTCTTC.

The CDR3 region has the DNA TGTGCCAGCAGCCAAGTACCAGGGGTTGAGCAGTTCTTC. It translates to CASSQVPGVEQFF. The V gene is TRBV3-1, the J gene TRBJ2-1; D may be TRBD1 (6 bases). Germline CDR1 LGHDT, CDR2 YNNKEL (reference sequence). The CDR3 extends over 13 amino acids. V was pared by 1 base and J by 9 bases, with 10 bases between.

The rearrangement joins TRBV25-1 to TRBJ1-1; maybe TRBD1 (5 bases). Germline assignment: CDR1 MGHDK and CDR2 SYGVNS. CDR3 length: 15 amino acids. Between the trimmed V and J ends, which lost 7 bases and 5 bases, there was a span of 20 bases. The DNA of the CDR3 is TGTGCCAGCACCCTAACAATGGGCGGGGCAACTGAAGCTTTCTTT. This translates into CASTLTMGGATEAFF.

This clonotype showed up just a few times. The CDR3 DNA reads TGTGCCACCAGCAGAGATAGATCTAACGAGCAGTACTTC. Translating it yields CATSRDRSNEQYF. V and J are TRBV15 and TRBJ2-7; D gene ambiguous. The CDR3 is 13 amino acids. CDR1 and CDR2 (germline): LNHNV, YYDKDF (reference sequence). Trimming pared 0 bases from V and 5 bases from J, leaving 8 bases between.

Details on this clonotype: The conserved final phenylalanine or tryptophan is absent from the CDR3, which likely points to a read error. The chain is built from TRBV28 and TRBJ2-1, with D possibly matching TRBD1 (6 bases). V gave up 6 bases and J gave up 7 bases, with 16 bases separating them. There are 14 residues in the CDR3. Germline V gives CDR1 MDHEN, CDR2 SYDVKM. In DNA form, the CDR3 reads TGTGCCAGCAGACACCGGGACAAACGGAATGAGCAGTTCTAC. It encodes CASRHRDKRNEQFY.

The CDR3 DNA sequence: TGCGCCAGCAGCTCACCTAGCGGGAGACCCTACGAGCAGTACTTC. Encoded protein: CASSSPSGRPYEQYF. The V gene is TRBV5-1, the J gene TRBJ2-7, with 10 positions matching TRBD2. With V trimmed by 3 bases and J by 2 bases, 5 bases remained unmatched. The CDR3 is 15 amino acids. Germline V gives CDR1 SGHRS, CDR2 YFSETQ.

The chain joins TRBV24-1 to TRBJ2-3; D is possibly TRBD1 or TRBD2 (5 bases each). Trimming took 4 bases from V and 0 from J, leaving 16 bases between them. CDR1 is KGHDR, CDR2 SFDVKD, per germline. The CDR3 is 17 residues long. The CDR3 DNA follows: TGTGCCACCAGTGACCCCCGGGGCGAAAAGAGCACAGATACGCAGTATTTT. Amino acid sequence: CATSDPRGEKSTDTQYF.

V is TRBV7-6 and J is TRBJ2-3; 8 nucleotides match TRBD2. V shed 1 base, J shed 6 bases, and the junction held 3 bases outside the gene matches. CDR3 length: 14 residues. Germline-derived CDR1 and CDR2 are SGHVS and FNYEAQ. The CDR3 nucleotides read TGTGCCAGCAGCTTAGAAGCGGGAGCTGATACGCAGTATTTT. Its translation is CASSLEAGADTQYF.

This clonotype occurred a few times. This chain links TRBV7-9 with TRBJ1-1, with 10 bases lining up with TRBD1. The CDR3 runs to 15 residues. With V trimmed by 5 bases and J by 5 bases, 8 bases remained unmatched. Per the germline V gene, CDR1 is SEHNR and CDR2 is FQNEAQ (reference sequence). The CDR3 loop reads CASSAPGQGITEAFF. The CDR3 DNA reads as TGTGCCAGCAGCGCTCCGGGACAGGGGATTACTGAAGCTTTCTTT.

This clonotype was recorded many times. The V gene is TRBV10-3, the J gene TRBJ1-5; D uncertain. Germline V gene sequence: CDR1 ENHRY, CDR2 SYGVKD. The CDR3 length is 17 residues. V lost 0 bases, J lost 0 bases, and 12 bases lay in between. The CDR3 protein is CAISESNRAYSNQPQHF. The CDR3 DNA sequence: TGTGCCATCAGTGAGTCGAATAGGGCCTATAGCAATCAGCCCCAGCATTTT.